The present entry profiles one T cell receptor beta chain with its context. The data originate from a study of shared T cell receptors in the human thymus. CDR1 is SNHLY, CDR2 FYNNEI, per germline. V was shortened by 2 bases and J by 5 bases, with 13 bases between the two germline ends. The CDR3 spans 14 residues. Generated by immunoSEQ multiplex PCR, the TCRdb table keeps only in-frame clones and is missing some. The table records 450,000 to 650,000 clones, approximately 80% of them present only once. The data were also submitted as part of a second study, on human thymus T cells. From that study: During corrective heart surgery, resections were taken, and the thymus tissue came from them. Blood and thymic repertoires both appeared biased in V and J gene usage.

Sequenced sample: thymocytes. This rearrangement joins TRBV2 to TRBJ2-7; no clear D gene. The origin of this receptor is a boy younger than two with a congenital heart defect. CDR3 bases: TGTGCCAGCAGTGAACCAAGTAGATCCCACGAGCAGTACTTC. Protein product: CASSEPSRSHEQYF.